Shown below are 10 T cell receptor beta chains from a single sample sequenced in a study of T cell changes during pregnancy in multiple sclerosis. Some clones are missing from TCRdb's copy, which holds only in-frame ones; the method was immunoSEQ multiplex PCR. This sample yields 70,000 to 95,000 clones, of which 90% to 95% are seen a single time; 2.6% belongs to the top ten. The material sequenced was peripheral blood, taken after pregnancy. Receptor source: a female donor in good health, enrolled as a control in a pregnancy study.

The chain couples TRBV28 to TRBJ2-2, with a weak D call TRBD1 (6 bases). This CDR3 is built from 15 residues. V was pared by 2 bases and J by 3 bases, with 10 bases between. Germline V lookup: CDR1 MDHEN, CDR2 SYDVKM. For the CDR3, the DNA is TGTGCCAGCAGTTTACCAGGGGCGGACACCGGGGAGCTGTTTTTT. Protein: CASSLPGADTGELFF.

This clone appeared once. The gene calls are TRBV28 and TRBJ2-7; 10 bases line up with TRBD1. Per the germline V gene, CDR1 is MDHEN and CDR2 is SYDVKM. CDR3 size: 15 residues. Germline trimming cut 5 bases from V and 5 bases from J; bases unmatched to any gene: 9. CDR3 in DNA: TGTGCCAGCAGTCCGGGGACAGGGGCGCCCAACGAGCAGTACTTC. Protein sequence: CASSPGTGAPNEQYF.

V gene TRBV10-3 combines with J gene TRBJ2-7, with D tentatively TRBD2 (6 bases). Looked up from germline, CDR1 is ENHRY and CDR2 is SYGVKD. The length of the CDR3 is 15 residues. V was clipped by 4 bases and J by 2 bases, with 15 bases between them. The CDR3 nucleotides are TGTGCCATCAGTGTAGGGCGGGGCCTGGCCTACGAGCAGTACTTC. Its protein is CAISVGRGLAYEQYF.

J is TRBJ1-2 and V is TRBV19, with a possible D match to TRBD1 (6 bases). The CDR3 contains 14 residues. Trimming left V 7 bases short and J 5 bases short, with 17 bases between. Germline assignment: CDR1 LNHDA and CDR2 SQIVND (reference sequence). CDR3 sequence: CASTRGAGEYGYTF. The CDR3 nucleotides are TGTGCCAGTACCCGGGGTGCAGGGGAGTATGGCTACACCTTC. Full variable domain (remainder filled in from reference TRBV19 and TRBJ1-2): DGGITQSPKYLFRKEGQNVTLSCEQNLNHDAMYWYRQDPGQGLRLIYYSQIVNDFQKGDIAEGYSVSREKKESFPLTVTSAQKNPTAFYLCASTRGAGEYGYTFGSGTRLTVV.

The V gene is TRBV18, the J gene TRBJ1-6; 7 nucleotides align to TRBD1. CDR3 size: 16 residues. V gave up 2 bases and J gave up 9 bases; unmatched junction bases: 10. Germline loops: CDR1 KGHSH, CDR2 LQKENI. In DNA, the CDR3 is TGTGCCAGCTCACCAGCGGTAGGGGGCGCGGGTTCACCCCTCCACTTT. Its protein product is CASSPAVGGAGSPLHF.

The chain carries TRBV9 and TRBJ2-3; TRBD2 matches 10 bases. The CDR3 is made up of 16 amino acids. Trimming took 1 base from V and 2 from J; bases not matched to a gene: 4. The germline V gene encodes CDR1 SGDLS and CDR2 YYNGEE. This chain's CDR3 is CASSVSSGRDTDTQYF. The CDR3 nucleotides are TGTGCCAGCAGCGTAAGCAGCGGGAGGGACACAGATACGCAGTATTTT.

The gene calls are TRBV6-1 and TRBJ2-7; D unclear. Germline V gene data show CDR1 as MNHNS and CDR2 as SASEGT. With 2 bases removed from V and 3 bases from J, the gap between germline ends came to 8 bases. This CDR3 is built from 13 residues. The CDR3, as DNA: TGTGCCAGCAGTGAAAATCTATTCTACGAGCAGTACTTC. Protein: CASSENLFYEQYF.

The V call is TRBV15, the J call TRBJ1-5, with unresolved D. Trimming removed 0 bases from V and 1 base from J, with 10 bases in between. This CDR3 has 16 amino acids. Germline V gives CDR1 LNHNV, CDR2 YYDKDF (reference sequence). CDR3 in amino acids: CATSRDRKASNQPQHF. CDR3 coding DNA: TGTGCCACCAGCAGAGATCGAAAAGCCAGCAATCAGCCCCAGCATTTT.

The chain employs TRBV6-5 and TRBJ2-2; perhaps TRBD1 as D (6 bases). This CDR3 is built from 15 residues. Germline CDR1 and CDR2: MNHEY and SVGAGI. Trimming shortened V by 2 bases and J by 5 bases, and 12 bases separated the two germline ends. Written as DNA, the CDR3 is TGTGCCAGCAGTTACGTGCCAGGGGCGACCGGGGAGCTGTTTTTT. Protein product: CASSYVPGATGELFF.

In DNA, the CDR3 is TGTGCCAGCAGCAATCCGGTCCCTGGCCAGGGGAGAAACACCATATATTTT. Residues: CASSNPVPGQGRNTIYF. The V call is TRBV28, the J call TRBJ1-3; TRBD1 might be the D (6 bases). Germline-derived CDR1 and CDR2 are MDHEN and SYDVKM. Trimming took off 6 bases at V and 5 bases at J, with 23 bases between the two ends. There are 17 residues in the CDR3. The entire variable domain, with the rest obtained from reference TRBV28 and TRBJ1-3, is as follows: DVKVTQSSRYLVKRTGEKVFLECVQDMDHENMFWYRQDPGLGLRLIYFSYDVKMKEKGDIPEGYSVSREKKERFSLILESASTNQTSMYLCASSNPVPGQGRNTIYFGEGSWLTVV.